This T cell receptor (beta chain) comes out of a study of blood T cell repertoires in COVID-19. About the study: Both acute and convalescent COVID-19 samples were obtained from the United States, Italy and Spain. In each case, the material was cDNA or gDNA derived from T cells, B-cell-depleted T cells, or PBMCs.

TCRdb keeps only in-frame clones here, not all; method: immunoSEQ multiplex PCR. The sample lists 250,000 or so clones, roughly 91% occurring once. The V gene's germline CDR1 is SNHLY and CDR2 FYNNEI. The CDR3 has 13 amino acids. The V and J ends lost 8 bases and 4 bases respectively, with 15 bases between them. Seattle enrolled patients during active infection and tracked them longitudinally. The TCR sequence derives from a man aged 25 to 40 with COVID-19, enrolled during active disease. The chain uses TRBV2 and TRBJ2-7, with D perhaps matching TRBD2 (7 bases). Sequenced material: peripheral blood. The CDR3 DNA is TGTGCCAGCCTTGCGGGGGCCGGATACGAGCAGTACTTC. Translation: CASLAGAGYEQYF.